One and the same sample provided the 31 T cell receptor beta chains below, sequenced in a study of CD8 T cells in ankylosing spondylitis. These receptors' targets are unknown. TCRdb independently ran MiXCR on the 5' RACE reads; one entry per CDR3 protein. Of about 840,000 distinct CDR3 sequences in the sample, roughly 12% were seen once. Study-wide findings and caveats: Seemingly distinctive of ankylosing spondylitis blood was a TCR beta motif formed by eight highly homologous variants.

Sequences were obtained from blood, either unsorted or a sorted T cell fraction (not recorded which). The source is a male donor with ankylosing spondylitis.

At least ten counts were recorded for this clonotype. This chain connects TRBV5-6 to TRBJ1-2, with 7 bases that match TRBD1. Germline V gene lookup returns CDR1 SGHDT and CDR2 YYEEEE. V shed 2 bases and J 7 bases; nucleotides not matched to a gene: 8. This CDR3 is 14 amino acids long. Here the CDR3 reads CASSLRTGGSGYTF. CDR3 coding DNA: TGTGCCAGCAGCTTAAGGACAGGCGGTAGTGGCTACACCTTC.

Points on this clonotype: Since a much larger clone is just one base distant, this may be a read error. V is TRBV6-9 and J is TRBJ2-5, with D possibly TRBD1 on 5 matching bases. Per the germline V gene, CDR1 is MNHGY and CDR2 is SVAAGI. This CDR3 has 16 residues. The CDR3 sequence: CASSPLGAGQQATQYF. DNA of the CDR3: TGTGCCAGCAGCCCCCTAGGGGCCGGGCAACAAGCGACCCAGTACTTC.

This clonotype has at least ten counts. This chain uses TRBV20-1 with TRBJ1-5; no firm D call. CDR3 length: 13 residues. Germline-derived CDR1 and CDR2 are DFQATT and SNEGSKA (reference sequence). CDR3 residues: CGVTNSFNQPQHF. The CDR3 DNA is TGCGGCGTGACGAACAGTTTCAATCAGCCCCAGCATTTT.

This clonotype was found a few times. CDR3 in DNA: TGCAGTGCTCCTCTAGCGGGGCTTTACAATGAGCAGTTCTTC. The encoded protein is CSAPLAGLYNEQFF. The chain carries TRBV20-1 and TRBJ2-1; TRBD2 aligns across 9 bases. The CDR3 length is 14 residues. With V trimmed by 5 bases and J by 4 bases, 6 bases remained unmatched. Germline values: CDR1 DFQATT, CDR2 SNEGSKA (reference sequence).

This clonotype was seen a handful of times. This sequence joins TRBV10-3 and TRBJ2-2; 7 bases are shared with TRBD1. CDR3 size: 16 residues. Germline-derived CDR1 and CDR2 are ENHRY and SYGVKD. The V and J ends lost 5 bases and 1 base, in that order; junction bases with no gene match: 7. CDR3 amino acids: CAISLQGTRNTGELFF. The CDR3 nucleotides are TGTGCCATCAGTCTACAGGGGACAAGGAACACCGGGGAGCTGTTTTTT.

This chain links TRBV4-1 with TRBJ2-1; 10 bases agree with TRBD2. CDR1 MGHRA and CDR2 YSYEKL come from the germline V gene. J gave up 0 bases and V 4 bases, and 6 bases lay outside the gene matches. The CDR3 length is 17 residues. The CDR3 DNA reads TGCGCCAGCAGCCTGGGACTAGCGCGAAGCTCCTACAATGAGCAGTTCTTC. Its protein product is CASSLGLARSSYNEQFF.

This clonotype came up many times. This sequence joins TRBV29-1 and TRBJ2-5; TRBD1 might be the D (6 bases). Germline CDR1 and CDR2: SQVTM and ANQGSEA. Between the trimmed V and J ends, which lost 4 bases and 0 bases, there was a span of 9 bases. The CDR3 covers 13 residues. DNA for the CDR3: TGCAGCGTTGGGACAGACTACCAAGAGACCCAGTACTTC. It encodes CSVGTDYQETQYF.

At least ten counts were recorded for this clonotype. The chain uses TRBV12-3 or TRBV12-4 and TRBJ1-4, with D tentatively TRBD1 (5 bases). V lost 2 bases and J lost 1, with 14 bases in between. The CDR3 consists of 17 residues. CDR3 DNA sequence: TGTGCCAGCAGTTTAAACCGGGGCAGAAGAACTAATGAAAAACTGTTTTTT. Translation: CASSLNRGRRTNEKLFF.

The V gene is TRBV20-1, the J gene TRBJ2-1, with 7 bases matching TRBD1. The CDR3 extends over 15 amino acids. Germline values: CDR1 DFQATT, CDR2 SNEGSKA (reference sequence). With V trimmed by 6 bases and J by 3 bases, 11 bases remained unmatched. CDR3 DNA: TGCAGTGCACAGCCGGGACAGATGAGCTACAATGAGCAGTTCTTC. Translation gives CSAQPGQMSYNEQFF.

Many counts were recorded for this clonotype. The chain combines TRBV20-1 with TRBJ1-5, with D possibly matching TRBD1 (6 bases). The CDR3 has 15 residues. V lost 3 bases, J lost 2 bases, and 14 bases lay in between. In germline, CDR1 is DFQATT, CDR2 SNEGSKA (reference sequence). In DNA form, the CDR3 reads TGCAGTGCTAGCGGGGGGGCAGTTGGCAATCAGCCCCAGCATTTT. Amino acid sequence: CSASGGAVGNQPQHF.

J is TRBJ1-1 and V is TRBV6-6; 10 bases match TRBD1. Trimming at V came to 11 bases and at J to 5 bases, leaving 5 bases not matched to a gene. This CDR3 contains 12 residues. Germline CDR1 reads MNHNY; CDR2 reads SVGAGI (reference sequence). CDR3 residues: CAGRTGGTEAFF. The CDR3 DNA follows: TGTGCCGGAAGGACAGGGGGAACTGAAGCTTTCTTT.

This clonotype was counted between two and nine times. The rearrangement uses TRBV7-8 and TRBJ2-2; TRBD2 might be the D (5 bases). This CDR3 comprises 15 residues. Germline assignment: CDR1 SGHVS and CDR2 FQNEAQ. Trimming pared 2 bases from V and 3 bases from J, leaving 10 bases between. This CDR3 is CASSLLLRDTGELFF. The DNA for the CDR3 is TGTGCCAGCAGCTTATTACTGAGGGACACCGGGGAGCTGTTTTTT.

This clonotype showed up many times. The chain has TRBV7-9 and TRBJ2-7; D unresolved. V was pared by 1 base and J by 7 bases, with 8 bases between. CDR1 and CDR2 (germline): SEHNR, FQNEAQ (reference sequence). The CDR3 runs to 12 residues. The CDR3 loop reads CASSLVPREQYF. In DNA form, the CDR3 reads TGTGCCAGCAGCTTAGTCCCGCGGGAGCAGTACTTC.

This clonotype was seen a handful of times. This sequence joins TRBV20-1 and TRBJ1-1; 7 positions agree with TRBD1. V dropped 8 bases and J dropped 3; count of bases not matched to a gene: 12. From germline, CDR1 is DFQATT and CDR2 SNEGSKA (reference sequence). This CDR3 spans 14 amino acids. This chain's CDR3 is CSLHTRQGYTEAFF. CDR3 DNA: TGCAGTCTACATACTCGACAGGGCTACACTGAAGCTTTCTTT.

Of note for this clonotype: The junction and the germline gene differ at one end; a read error may be behind it. This chain links TRBV20-1 with TRBJ2-3; 11 bases line up with TRBD2. CDR1 and CDR2 (germline): DFQATT, SNEGSKA (reference sequence). The CDR3 extends over 12 amino acids. The CDR3 region has the DNA TGCAGTACTAGCGGGGGCTCAGATACGCAGTATTTT. Protein sequence: CSTSGGSDTQYF.

This clonotype occurred a few times. This chain uses TRBV20-1 with TRBJ2-1; D remains ambiguous. The CDR3 is made up of 13 amino acids. Germline values: CDR1 DFQATT, CDR2 SNEGSKA (reference sequence). Trimming took 3 bases from V and 8 from J, leaving 14 bases between them. Here the CDR3 DNA reads TGCAGTGCTAGGATACCTAGTCTCCATGAGCAGTTCTTC. This encodes CSARIPSLHEQFF.

V usage is TRBV4-2 and J usage is TRBJ2-5; TRBD1 matches at 7 bases. Germline V CDR1 and CDR2: LGHNA, YNFKEQ. This CDR3 region has 14 residues. V was clipped by 6 bases and J by 5 bases; unmatched bases: 9. The DNA of the CDR3 is TGTGCCAGCAGTACAGGACAGGAGACCGAGACCCAGTACTTC. Its translation: CASSTGQETETQYF.

The gene calls are TRBV6-2 or TRBV6-3 and TRBJ2-1, with 11 bases lining up with TRBD2. Germline CDR1 and CDR2: MNHEY and SVGEGT. The CDR3 sequence is 14 residues long. V trimming: 8 bases; J trimming: 5 bases; junction bases outside the gene matches: 5. The DNA for the CDR3 is TGTGCCAGCGCCCCGGGACTAGCGGACAATGAGCAGTTCTTC. Translation: CASAPGLADNEQFF.

Ten or more counts support this clonotype. The chain couples TRBV5-1 to TRBJ2-1; TRBD2 is a possible D gene (5 bases). The V gene lost 2 bases and the J gene lost 6 bases, with 9 bases spanning the gap. Germline CDR1 reads SGHRS; CDR2 reads YFSETQ. CDR3 length: 13 amino acids. This CDR3 reads CASSFGLTNEQFF. DNA for the CDR3: TGCGCCAGCAGCTTCGGACTGACCAATGAGCAGTTCTTC.

This clonotype came up a few times. The CDR3 loop is CASSPRLAGNSYEQYF. DNA for the CDR3: TGTGCCAGCAGTCCTAGACTAGCGGGGAACTCCTACGAGCAGTACTTC. This chain uses TRBV6-2 or TRBV6-3 with TRBJ2-7; 11 nucleotides line up with TRBD2. Germline V gene data show CDR1 as MNHEY and CDR2 as SVGEGT. V shed 5 bases, J shed 0 bases, and the junction held 6 bases outside the gene matches. The length of the CDR3 is 16 residues.

This clonotype was seen only a few times. The genes are TRBV28 and TRBJ2-1; D may be TRBD2 (5 bases). Germline V lookup: CDR1 MDHEN, CDR2 SYDVKM. Trimming stripped 3 bases from V and 6 bases from J, with 15 bases between. The CDR3 spans 15 residues. The CDR3 DNA sequence: TGTGCCAGCAGTTTCCGGGGTCCGACGGGCAATGAGCAGTTCTTC. Its protein is CASSFRGPTGNEQFF.

The rearrangement joins TRBV9 to TRBJ2-1, with D unclear. Germline CDR1 reads SGDLS; CDR2 reads YYNGEE. The V gene lost 0 bases and the J gene lost 6 bases, with 7 bases spanning the gap. CDR3 length: 13 residues. CDR3 in amino acids: CASSVDRRNEQFF. The CDR3 region has the DNA TGTGCCAGCAGCGTAGACCGACGCAATGAGCAGTTCTTC.

This clonotype showed up just a few times. CDR3 in DNA: TGCGCCAGCAGACGAGGGGAGAACACTGAAGCTTTCTTT. Translation gives CASRRGENTEAFF. V and J are TRBV5-1 and TRBJ1-1, with D perhaps matching TRBD1 (5 bases). Germline-derived CDR1 and CDR2 are SGHRS and YFSETQ. CDR3 length: 13 residues. Trimming removed 5 bases from V and 1 base from J, with 9 bases in between.

The chain employs TRBV2 and TRBJ2-7; 9 bases are a match to TRBD1. Germline values: CDR1 SNHLY, CDR2 FYNNEI. V dropped 9 bases and J dropped 5; count of bases not matched to a gene: 8. The length of the CDR3 is 13 residues. CDR3 residues: CARIGTGIHEQYF. The CDR3 region has the DNA TGTGCCAGAATAGGGACAGGGATCCACGAGCAGTACTTC. The full variable domain, in which reference TRBV2 and TRBJ2-7 provide the parts outside the CDR3, is EPEVTQTPSHQVTQMGQEVILRCVPISNHLYFYWYRQILGQKVEFLVSFYNNEISEKSEIFDDQFSVERPDGSNFTLKIRSTKLEDSAMYFCARIGTGIHEQYFGPGTRLTVT.

This clonotype was recorded a few times. This chain uses TRBV5-5 with TRBJ1-5, with D perhaps TRBD1 (5 bases). CDR1 and CDR2 (germline): SGHKS, YYEKEE (reference sequence). CDR3 length: 15 residues. The V end was cut by 4 bases, the J end by 0 bases, with 11 bases between. The CDR3 DNA reads TGTGCCAGCAGCCGGACACATTATAGCAATCAGCCCCAGCATTTT. It encodes CASSRTHYSNQPQHF.

The chain combines TRBV18 with TRBJ2-5; perhaps TRBD1 as D (6 bases). CDR3 length: 14 amino acids. Germline V gene data show CDR1 as KGHSH and CDR2 as LQKENI. Trimming left V 4 bases short and J 3 bases short, with 12 bases between. The CDR3, as DNA: TGTGCCAGCTCACTATACAGGGATGAAGAGACCCAGTACTTC. Encoded protein: CASSLYRDEETQYF.

This clonotype has more than one count but fewer than ten. V gene TRBV6-5 combines with J gene TRBJ2-6; D unresolved. The CDR3 loop spans 13 amino acids. Germline loops: CDR1 MNHEY, CDR2 SVGAGI. V gave up 7 bases and J gave up 4 bases, with 8 bases separating them. This chain's CDR3 is CASTFPGANVLTF. The CDR3 DNA is TGTGCCAGCACGTTTCCCGGGGCCAACGTCCTGACTTTC.

The chain links TRBV20-1 to TRBJ2-7; the match to TRBD1 covers 7 bases. V lost 4 bases to trimming and J lost 7 bases; unmatched junction nucleotides: 13. CDR3 length equals 14 residues. Germline V gives CDR1 DFQATT, CDR2 SNEGSKA (reference sequence). Here the CDR3 reads CSATADRVTGEQYF. The DNA of the CDR3 is TGCAGTGCTACGGCAGACAGGGTTACGGGGGAGCAGTACTTC.

This clonotype was found many times. This chain joins TRBV20-1 and TRBJ2-7; tentative D call: TRBD1 (6 bases). This CDR3 has 13 residues. Germline CDR1 reads DFQATT; CDR2 reads SNEGSKA (reference sequence). V lost 5 bases, J lost 6 bases, and 17 bases lay in between. CDR3 coding DNA: TGCAGTGCTTTAGGCAGGGGAGCTACCGAGCAGTACTTC. Protein sequence: CSALGRGATEQYF.

The rearrangement links TRBV6-1 to TRBJ1-2, with TRBD1 as a possible D gene (5 bases). This CDR3 contains 16 residues. V was cut by 5 bases and J by 4 bases, with 20 bases left in between. Per germline, CDR1 MNHNS and CDR2 SASEGT. The CDR3 region has the DNA TGTGCCAGCAGTCCCCGTGGGGCGATAGGACGCTATGGCTACACCTTC. Translation gives CASSPRGAIGRYGYTF.

The chain joins TRBV6-5 to TRBJ2-4; 9 bases agree with TRBD2. Germline V gives CDR1 MNHEY, CDR2 SVGAGI. The CDR3 has 14 residues. V trimming: 2 bases; J trimming: 6 bases; junction bases outside the gene matches: 2. The DNA for the CDR3 is TGTGCCAGCAGTTACGAAGCGGGGGGAAACATTCAGTACTTC. This sequence encodes CASSYEAGGNIQYF.